In this sample, the clone carrying this T cell receptor (beta chain) turned up many times. The target antigen is unknown. This CDR3 is 11 amino acids long. V dropped 3 bases and J dropped 4 bases, with 3 bases sitting between them. Uncontrolled infection, other autoimmune disease, pregnancy or lactation disqualified patients from enrolment. Diagnoses rested on clinical symptoms, serum thyroxine and TRAb, thyroid ultrasound and orbital computed tomography. Authors of the study amplified TCR beta CDR3 regions from RNA transcripts. During a first-round RT-PCR of the TCR CDR3, the HTBI primer set was used. Each CDR3 protein gets one entry after TCRdb re-called the multiplex PCR reads with MiXCR. The repertoire holds over 90,000 distinct CDR3 sequences, with 47% as singletons. This sample was taken from a study of T cells in Graves' hyperthyroidism and ophthalmopathy. Study findings and constraints: Patients with ophthalmopathy were separated from those with stable hyperthyroidism by a 13 V-J model.

The chain uses TRBV12-3 or TRBV12-4 and TRBJ2-5; D call uncertain. This receptor was obtained from a middle-aged man with Graves' hyperthyroidism. The sequenced sample was blood. CDR3 sequence (DNA): TGTGCCAGCAGTTTCGTAGAGACCCAGTACTTC. Translating it yields CASSFVETQYF.